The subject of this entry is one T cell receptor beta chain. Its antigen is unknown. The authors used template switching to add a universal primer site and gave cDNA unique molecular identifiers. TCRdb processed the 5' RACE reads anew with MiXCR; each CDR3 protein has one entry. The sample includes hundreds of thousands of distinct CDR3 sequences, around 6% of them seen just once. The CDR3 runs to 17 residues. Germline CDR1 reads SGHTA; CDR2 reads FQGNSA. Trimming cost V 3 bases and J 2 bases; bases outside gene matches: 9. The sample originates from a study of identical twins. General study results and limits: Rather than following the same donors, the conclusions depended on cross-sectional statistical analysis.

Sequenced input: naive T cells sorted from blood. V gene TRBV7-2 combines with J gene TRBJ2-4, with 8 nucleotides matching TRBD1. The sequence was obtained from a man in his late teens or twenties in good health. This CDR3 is CASSFDRDRLTKNIQYF. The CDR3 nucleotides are TGTGCCAGCAGCTTCGACCGGGACAGGCTTACCAAAAACATTCAGTACTTC.